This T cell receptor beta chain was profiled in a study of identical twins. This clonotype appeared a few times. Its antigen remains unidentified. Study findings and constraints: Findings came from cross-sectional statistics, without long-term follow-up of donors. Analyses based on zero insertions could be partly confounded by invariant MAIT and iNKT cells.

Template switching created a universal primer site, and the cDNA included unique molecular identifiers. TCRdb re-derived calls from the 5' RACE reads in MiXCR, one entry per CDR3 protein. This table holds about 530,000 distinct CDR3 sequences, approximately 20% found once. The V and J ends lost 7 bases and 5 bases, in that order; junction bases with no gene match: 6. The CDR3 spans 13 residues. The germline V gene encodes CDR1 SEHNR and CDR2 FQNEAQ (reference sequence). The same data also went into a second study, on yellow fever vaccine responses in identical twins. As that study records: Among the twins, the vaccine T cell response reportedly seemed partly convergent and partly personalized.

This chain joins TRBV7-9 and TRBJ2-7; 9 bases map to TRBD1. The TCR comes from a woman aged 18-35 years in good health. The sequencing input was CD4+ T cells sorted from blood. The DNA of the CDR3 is TGTGCCAGCAACGGACAGGGGAGCGACGAGCAGTACTTC. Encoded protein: CASNGQGSDEQYF.